The sequence of this T cell receptor (beta chain) was determined in a study of cytomegalovirus exposure and HLA in healthy donors. As to this clone: Antigen unknown.

While unrecorded immune exposures were likely, the donors were nominally healthy when sampled. Findings and caveats of the study: Researchers counted approximately 160 TCR beta chains as cytomegalovirus-associated. Analysis performed later showed TCR beta chains linked to HLA being more clonally expanded than equally common others.

The PCR ran on 60 Vbeta and 13 Jbeta primers. Profiling relied on immunoSEQ multiplex PCR, and the TCRdb table lists in-frame clones only, not all of them. The sample contains over 150,000 clones, approximately 78% of which appear only once. Germline V gives CDR1 PRHDT, CDR2 FYEKMQ (reference sequence). This CDR3 has 15 amino acids. V dropped 4 bases and J dropped 4 bases, with 16 bases sitting between them. The origin of this receptor is a woman in her forties or fifties in good health and CMV-seropositive. The chain carries TRBV13 and TRBJ2-5, with a tentative D call TRBD2 (7 bases). Sequenced material: PBMCs. The CDR3, as DNA: TGTGCCAGCAGCTCAGTCAACGGGGGGCGAGAGACCCAGTACTTC. This sequence encodes CASSSVNGGRETQYF.